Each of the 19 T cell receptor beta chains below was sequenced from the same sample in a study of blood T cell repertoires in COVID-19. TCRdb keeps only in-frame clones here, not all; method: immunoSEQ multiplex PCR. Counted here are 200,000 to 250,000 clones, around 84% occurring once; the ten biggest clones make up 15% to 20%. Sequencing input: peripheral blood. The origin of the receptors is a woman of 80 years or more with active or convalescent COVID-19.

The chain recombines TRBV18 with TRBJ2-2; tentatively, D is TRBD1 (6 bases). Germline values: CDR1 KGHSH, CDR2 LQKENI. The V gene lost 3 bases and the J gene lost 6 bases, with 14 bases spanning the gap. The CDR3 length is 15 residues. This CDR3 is CASSPRTELAGELFF. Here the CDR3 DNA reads TGTGCCAGCTCACCGAGGACAGAACTAGCCGGGGAGCTGTTTTTT. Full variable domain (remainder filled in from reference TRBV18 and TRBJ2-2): NAGVMQNPRHLVRRRGQEARLRCSPMKGHSHVYWYRQLPEEGLKFMVYLQKENIIDESGMPKERFSAEFPKEGPSILRIQQVVRGDSAAYFCASSPRTELAGELFFGEGSRLTVL.

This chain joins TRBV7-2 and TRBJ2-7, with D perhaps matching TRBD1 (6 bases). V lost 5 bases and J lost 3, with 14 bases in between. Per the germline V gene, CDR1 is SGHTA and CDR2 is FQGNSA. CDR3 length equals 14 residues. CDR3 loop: CASSIDRQNYEQYF. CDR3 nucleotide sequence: TGTGCCAGCAGCATCGACAGGCAGAACTACGAGCAGTACTTC.

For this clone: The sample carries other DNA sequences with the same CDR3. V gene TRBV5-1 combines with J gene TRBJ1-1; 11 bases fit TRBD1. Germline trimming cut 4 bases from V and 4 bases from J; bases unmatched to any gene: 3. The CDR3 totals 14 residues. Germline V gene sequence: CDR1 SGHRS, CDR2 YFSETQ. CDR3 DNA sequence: TGCGCCAGCAGCCTCGGGACAGGGGGCACTGAAGCTTTCTTT. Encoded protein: CASSLGTGGTEAFF. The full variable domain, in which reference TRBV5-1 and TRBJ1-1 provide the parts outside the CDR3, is KAGVTQTPRYLIKTRGQQVTLSCSPISGHRSVSWYQQTPGQGLQFLFEYFSETQRNKGNFPGRFSGRQFSNSRSEMNVSTLELGDSALYLCASSLGTGGTEAFFGQGTRLTVV.

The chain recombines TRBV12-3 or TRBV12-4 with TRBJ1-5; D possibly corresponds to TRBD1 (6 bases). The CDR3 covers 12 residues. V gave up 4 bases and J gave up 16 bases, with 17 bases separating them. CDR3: CASSSQGEIQHF. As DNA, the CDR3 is TGTGCCAGCAGTTCACAGGGAGAGATTCAACATTTT.

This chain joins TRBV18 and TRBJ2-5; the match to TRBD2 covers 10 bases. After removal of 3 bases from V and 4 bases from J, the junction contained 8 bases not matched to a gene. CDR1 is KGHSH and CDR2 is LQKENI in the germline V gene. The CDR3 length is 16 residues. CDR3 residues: CASSPLAGERLETQYF. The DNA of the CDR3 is TGTGCCAGCTCACCCCTAGCGGGAGAGCGGTTAGAGACCCAGTACTTC.

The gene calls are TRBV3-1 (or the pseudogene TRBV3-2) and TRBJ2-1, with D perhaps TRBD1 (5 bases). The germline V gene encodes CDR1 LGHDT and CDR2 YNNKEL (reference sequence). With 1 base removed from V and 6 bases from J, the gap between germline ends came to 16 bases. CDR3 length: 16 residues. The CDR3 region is CASSQVLRKGVNEQFF. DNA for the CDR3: TGTGCCAGCAGCCAAGTTCTCCGGAAAGGGGTCAATGAGCAGTTCTTC.

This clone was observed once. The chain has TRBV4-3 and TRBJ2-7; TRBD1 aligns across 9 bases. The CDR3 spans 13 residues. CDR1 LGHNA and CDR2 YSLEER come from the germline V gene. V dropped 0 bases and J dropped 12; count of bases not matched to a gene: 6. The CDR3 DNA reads TGCGCCAGCAGCCAAGACAGGGGACAGGGACGGTACTTC. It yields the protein CASSQDRGQGRYF.

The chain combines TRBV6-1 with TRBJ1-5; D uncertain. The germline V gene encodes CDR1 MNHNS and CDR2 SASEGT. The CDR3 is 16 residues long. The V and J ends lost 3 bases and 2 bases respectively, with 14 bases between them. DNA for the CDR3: TGTGCCAGCAGTGAGGAGAGAACTTTGGGCAATCAGCCCCAGCATTTT. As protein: CASSEERTLGNQPQHF.

In DNA form, the CDR3 reads TGCAGCGTTGCCAGGGTCCAGACCCAGTACTTC. Amino acid sequence: CSVARVQTQYF. The chain has TRBV29-1 and TRBJ2-5, with a possible D match to TRBD1 (5 bases). V was trimmed by 4 bases and J by 6 bases, leaving 9 bases between them. Germline assignment: CDR1 SQVTM and CDR2 ANQGSEA. This CDR3 is built from 11 residues.

CDR3 DNA sequence: TGCAGCGTGGGACCGGGACAGCCGCAGTACTTC. This codes for CSVGPGQPQYF. This sequence joins TRBV29-1 and TRBJ2-7; 7 nucleotides agree with TRBD1. The CDR3 totals 11 residues. V lost 6 bases to trimming and J lost 9 bases; unmatched junction nucleotides: 8. Germline V lookup: CDR1 SQVTM, CDR2 ANQGSEA.

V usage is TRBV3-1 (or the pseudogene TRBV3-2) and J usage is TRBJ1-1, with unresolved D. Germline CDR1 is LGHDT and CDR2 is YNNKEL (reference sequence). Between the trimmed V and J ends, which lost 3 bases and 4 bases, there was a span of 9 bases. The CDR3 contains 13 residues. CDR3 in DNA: TGTGCCAGCAGCCAGAGGTTTACCACTGAAGCTTTCTTT. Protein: CASSQRFTTEAFF.

The chain's CDR3 is CASSAQAGGGSRRNEQFF. In nucleotides, the CDR3 is TGTGCCAGCAGTGCCCAGGCAGGCGGCGGGAGCAGGAGGAATGAGCAGTTCTTC. The V gene is TRBV25-1, the J gene TRBJ2-1, with TRBD2 matching over 7 bases. The germline gives CDR1 MGHDK, CDR2 SYGVNS. The length of the CDR3 is 18 residues. Trimming removed 4 bases from V and 7 bases from J; junction bases left unmatched: 19.

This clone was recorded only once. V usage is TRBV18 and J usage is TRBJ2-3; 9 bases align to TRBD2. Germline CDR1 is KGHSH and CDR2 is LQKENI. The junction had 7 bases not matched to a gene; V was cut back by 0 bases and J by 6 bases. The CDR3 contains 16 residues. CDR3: CASSPPVIAGVDTQYF. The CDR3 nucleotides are TGTGCCAGCTCACCACCGGTGATAGCGGGAGTTGATACGCAGTATTTT. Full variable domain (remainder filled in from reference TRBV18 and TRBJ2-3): NAGVMQNPRHLVRRRGQEARLRCSPMKGHSHVYWYRQLPEEGLKFMVYLQKENIIDESGMPKERFSAEFPKEGPSILRIQQVVRGDSAAYFCASSPPVIAGVDTQYFGPGTRLTVL.

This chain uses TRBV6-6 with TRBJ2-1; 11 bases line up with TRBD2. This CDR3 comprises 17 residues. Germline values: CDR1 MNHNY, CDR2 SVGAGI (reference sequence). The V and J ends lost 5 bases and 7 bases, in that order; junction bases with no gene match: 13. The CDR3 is CASSQTSSGRTTNEQFF. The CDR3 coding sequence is TGTGCCAGCAGTCAGACATCTAGCGGGAGGACGACTAATGAGCAGTTCTTC.

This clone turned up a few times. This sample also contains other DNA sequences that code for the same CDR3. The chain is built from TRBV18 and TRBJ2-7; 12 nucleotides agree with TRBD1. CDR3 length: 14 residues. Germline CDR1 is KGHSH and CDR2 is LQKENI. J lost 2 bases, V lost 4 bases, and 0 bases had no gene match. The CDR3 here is CASSRDRGPYEQYF. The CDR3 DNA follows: TGTGCCAGCTCACGGGACAGGGGGCCCTACGAGCAGTACTTC.

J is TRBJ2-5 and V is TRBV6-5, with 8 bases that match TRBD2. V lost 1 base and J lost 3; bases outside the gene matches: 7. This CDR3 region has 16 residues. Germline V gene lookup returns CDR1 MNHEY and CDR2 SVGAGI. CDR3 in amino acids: CASSYWGGGPKETQYF. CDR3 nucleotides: TGTGCCAGCAGTTACTGGGGCGGGGGGCCTAAAGAGACCCAGTACTTC.

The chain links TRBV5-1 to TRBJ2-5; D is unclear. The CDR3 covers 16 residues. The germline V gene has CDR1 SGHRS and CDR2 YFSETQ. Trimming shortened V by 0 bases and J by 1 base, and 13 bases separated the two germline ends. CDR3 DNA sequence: TGCGCCAGCAGCTTGGCCGGTACAGTTCTCCAAGAGACCCAGTACTTC. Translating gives CASSLAGTVLQETQYF.

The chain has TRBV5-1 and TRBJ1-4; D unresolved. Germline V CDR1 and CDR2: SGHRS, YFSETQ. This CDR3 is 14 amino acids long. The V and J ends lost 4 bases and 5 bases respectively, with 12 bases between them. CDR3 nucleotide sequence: TGCGCCAGCAGCGGCACTAATGACAATGAAAAACTGTTTTTT. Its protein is CASSGTNDNEKLFF.

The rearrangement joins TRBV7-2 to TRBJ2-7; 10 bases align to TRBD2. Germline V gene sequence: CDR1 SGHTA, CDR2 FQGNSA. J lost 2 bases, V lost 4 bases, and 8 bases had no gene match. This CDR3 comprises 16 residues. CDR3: CASSYSGTSVAYEQYF. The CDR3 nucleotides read TGTGCCAGCAGCTATAGCGGGACTAGCGTCGCCTACGAGCAGTACTTC.